This T cell receptor (beta chain) was found in a study of blood T cells in healthy people across ages. Overall study findings and caveats: More naive CD4+ cells and higher diversity were found in long-lived than in aged donors. Any changes in expanded clonotypes were possibly confounded, as donor CMV status remained unknown.

The CDR3 runs to 13 residues. Between the trimmed V and J ends, which lost 5 bases and 7 bases, there was a span of 15 bases. The germline V gene has CDR1 SGHTA and CDR2 FQGNSA. For the second PCR, which ran for about 7 to 12 cycles, a sample-barcoded 5' primer and a J-beta primer mix were used. TCRdb used MiXCR to reprocess the 5' RACE reads, holding one entry per CDR3 protein. Found here are hundreds of thousands of distinct CDR3 sequences, roughly three fifths of them singletons; the top ten hold around a quarter. A word on this clonotype: The antigen is undetermined.

Material: blood. J is TRBJ2-7 and V is TRBV7-2, with D possibly being TRBD2 (5 bases). The receptor was derived from a man in his forties in good health. The CDR3 loop is CASSVGLRREQYF. The CDR3 DNA sequence: TGTGCCAGCAGCGTAGGACTCCGGAGGGAGCAGTACTTC.